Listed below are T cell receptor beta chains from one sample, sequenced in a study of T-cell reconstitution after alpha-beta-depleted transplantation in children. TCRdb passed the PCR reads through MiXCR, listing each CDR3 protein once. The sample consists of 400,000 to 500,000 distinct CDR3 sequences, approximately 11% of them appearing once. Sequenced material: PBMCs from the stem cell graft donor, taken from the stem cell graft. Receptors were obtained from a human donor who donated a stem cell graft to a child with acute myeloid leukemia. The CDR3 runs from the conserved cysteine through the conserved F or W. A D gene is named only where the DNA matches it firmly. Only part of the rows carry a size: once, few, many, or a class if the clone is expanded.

CDR3 protein: CASREGELGAFF; CDR3 DNA: TGTGCCAGCAGGGAAGGAGAGCTCGGAGCTTTCTTT; V gene: TRBV12-3/TRBV12-4; D gene: .; CDR3 length: 12; clone size: .; J gene: TRBJ1-1
CDR3 protein: CASSLTTSGYYEQYF; CDR3 DNA: TGTGCCAGCAGCTTAACGACTAGCGGTTACTACGAGCAGTACTTC; V gene: TRBV7-8; D gene: TRBD2; CDR3 length: 15; clone size: few; J gene: TRBJ2-7
CDR3 protein: CSVDETGSRGNYGYTF; CDR3 DNA: TGCAGCGTTGATGAGACAGGGTCTCGGGGAAACTATGGCTACACCTTC; V gene: TRBV29-1; D gene: TRBD1; CDR3 length: 16; clone size: .; J gene: TRBJ1-2
CDR3 protein: CASSFSGTDTQYF; CDR3 DNA: TGTGCCAGCAGCTTTAGCGGCACAGATACGCAGTATTTT; V gene: TRBV7-2; D gene: .; CDR3 length: 13; clone size: .; J gene: TRBJ2-3
CDR3 protein: CASNLGQGVNQPQHF; CDR3 DNA: TGTGCCAGTAATTTAGGACAGGGGGTCAATCAGCCCCAGCATTTT; V gene: TRBV19; D gene: TRBD1; CDR3 length: 15; clone size: .; J gene: TRBJ1-5
CDR3 protein: CASSVDLRTTNYGYTF; CDR3 DNA: TGTGCCAGCAGCGTAGACCTGCGGACAACTAACTATGGCTACACCTTC; V gene: TRBV9; D gene: .; CDR3 length: 16; clone size: few; J gene: TRBJ1-2
CDR3 protein: CASSKGSLHPTNEKLFF; CDR3 DNA: TGCGCCAGCAGCAAGGGGAGCCTACACCCAACTAATGAAAAACTGTTTTTT; V gene: TRBV5-1; D gene: .; CDR3 length: 17; clone size: many; J gene: TRBJ1-4
CDR3 protein: CSATWDSVNLGTDTQYF; CDR3 DNA: TGCAGTGCCACCTGGGACAGCGTAAATTTGGGCACAGATACGCAGTATTTT; V gene: TRBV20-1; D gene: TRBD1; CDR3 length: 17; clone size: .; J gene: TRBJ2-3
CDR3 protein: CASSQDSGQGANVLTF; CDR3 DNA: TGCGCCAGCAGCCAAGATTCGGGGCAAGGGGCCAACGTCCTGACTTTC; V gene: TRBV4-1; D gene: .; CDR3 length: 16; clone size: few; J gene: TRBJ2-6
CDR3 protein: CASSQGTGINEKLFF; CDR3 DNA: TGCGCCAGCAGCCAAGGGACAGGCATTAATGAAAAACTGTTTTTT; V gene: TRBV4-1; D gene: TRBD1; CDR3 length: 15; clone size: few; J gene: TRBJ1-4
CDR3 protein: CAISSGFGTEAFF; CDR3 DNA: TGTGCCATCAGCTCCGGGTTCGGCACTGAAGCTTTCTTT; V gene: TRBV5-6; D gene: .; CDR3 length: 13; clone size: .; J gene: TRBJ1-1
CDR3 protein: CASSLSPSWYQETQYF; CDR3 DNA: TGTGCCAGCAGTTTATCCCCTAGCTGGTACCAAGAGACCCAGTACTTC; V gene: TRBV27; D gene: .; CDR3 length: 16; clone size: many; J gene: TRBJ2-5
CDR3 protein: CATSDPGSEVPQHF; CDR3 DNA: TGTGCCACCAGTGACCCTGGGTCAGAGGTTCCCCAGCATTTT; V gene: TRBV24-1; D gene: .; CDR3 length: 14; clone size: few; J gene: TRBJ1-5
CDR3 protein: CASSPTFRGDYSNQPQHF; CDR3 DNA: TGTGCCAGCAGTCCCACATTCAGAGGGGATTATAGCAATCAGCCCCAGCATTTT; V gene: TRBV12-3/TRBV12-4; D gene: .; CDR3 length: 18; clone size: .; J gene: TRBJ1-5
CDR3 protein: CASSFSGAETQYF; CDR3 DNA: TGTGCCAGCAGTTTTAGCGGGGCAGAGACCCAGTACTTC; V gene: TRBV12-3/TRBV12-4; D gene: TRBD2; CDR3 length: 13; clone size: many; J gene: TRBJ2-5
CDR3 protein: CASSPHGGLSYEQYF; CDR3 DNA: TGTGCCAGCAGCCCCCACGGGGGGCTTTCCTACGAGCAGTACTTC; V gene: TRBV7-3; D gene: .; CDR3 length: 15; clone size: few; J gene: TRBJ2-7
CDR3 protein: CSAYKLAGNYNEQFF; CDR3 DNA: TGCAGTGCCTATAAACTAGCGGGGAACTACAATGAGCAGTTCTTC; V gene: TRBV20-1; D gene: TRBD2; CDR3 length: 15; clone size: .; J gene: TRBJ2-1
CDR3 protein: CSVRHTDTQYF; CDR3 DNA: TGCAGCGTTCGGCACACAGATACGCAGTATTTT; V gene: TRBV29-1; D gene: .; CDR3 length: 11; clone size: .; J gene: TRBJ2-3
CDR3 protein: CASSELASSGTIYNEQFF; CDR3 DNA: TGTGCCAGCAGTGAACTCGCGTCTAGCGGGACTATCTACAATGAGCAGTTCTTC; V gene: TRBV2; D gene: TRBD2; CDR3 length: 18; clone size: many; J gene: TRBJ2-1
CDR3 protein: CASSITGTPKETQYF; CDR3 DNA: TGTGCCAGCAGTATAACCGGGACTCCAAAAGAGACCCAGTACTTC; V gene: TRBV27; D gene: .; CDR3 length: 15; clone size: .; J gene: TRBJ2-5
CDR3 protein: CASSSQTGGGEKLFF; CDR3 DNA: TGTGCCAGCAGCTCCCAGACAGGGGGCGGTGAAAAACTGTTTTTT; V gene: TRBV7-6; D gene: TRBD1; CDR3 length: 15; clone size: .; J gene: TRBJ1-4
CDR3 protein: CASSYFLKETQYF; CDR3 DNA: TGTGCCAGCAGTTACTTCCTAAAGGAGACCCAGTACTTC; V gene: TRBV6-6; D gene: .; CDR3 length: 13; clone size: few; J gene: TRBJ2-5
CDR3 protein: CASSQYLGLAGQETQYF; CDR3 DNA: TGTGCCAGCAGCCAATATTTGGGACTAGCGGGACAGGAGACCCAGTACTTC; V gene: TRBV4-2; D gene: TRBD2; CDR3 length: 17; clone size: many; J gene: TRBJ2-5
CDR3 protein: CASTAGGSYGYTF; CDR3 DNA: TGTGCCAGCACGGCGGGAGGTAGCTATGGCTACACCTTC; V gene: TRBV6-1; D gene: .; CDR3 length: 13; clone size: few; J gene: TRBJ1-2
CDR3 protein: CASSGGMENTIYF; CDR3 DNA: TGTGCCAGCAGTGGGGGCATGGAAAACACCATATATTTT; V gene: TRBV6-1; D gene: .; CDR3 length: 13; clone size: few; J gene: TRBJ1-3
CDR3 protein: CASSPMDRTYEQYF; CDR3 DNA: TGTGCCAGCAGCCCGATGGACAGGACCTACGAGCAGTACTTC; V gene: TRBV7-6; D gene: TRBD1; CDR3 length: 14; clone size: .; J gene: TRBJ2-7
CDR3 protein: CASSPLREQFF; CDR3 DNA: TGTGCCAGCAGTCCTCTCAGAGAGCAGTTCTTC; V gene: TRBV2; D gene: .; CDR3 length: 11; clone size: .; J gene: TRBJ2-1
CDR3 protein: CASSQGLWTGELFF; CDR3 DNA: TGTGCCAGCAGTCAGGGACTGTGGACCGGGGAGCTGTTTTTT; V gene: TRBV12-3/TRBV12-4; D gene: .; CDR3 length: 14; clone size: .; J gene: TRBJ2-2
CDR3 protein: CASSESGSGETQYF; CDR3 DNA: TGCGCCAGCAGTGAGTCAGGTAGCGGGGAGACCCAGTACTTC; V gene: TRBV10-2; D gene: TRBD2; CDR3 length: 14; clone size: few; J gene: TRBJ2-5
CDR3 protein: CASSSGGYLYEQYF; CDR3 DNA: TGTGCCAGCAGCTCCGGGGGGTATCTCTACGAGCAGTACTTC; V gene: TRBV7-6; D gene: TRBD2; CDR3 length: 14; clone size: .; J gene: TRBJ2-7
CDR3 protein: CASSPYPGTGDNQPQHF; CDR3 DNA: TGTGCCAGCAGTCCGTACCCCGGGACAGGGGACAATCAGCCCCAGCATTTT; V gene: TRBV27; D gene: TRBD1; CDR3 length: 17; clone size: few; J gene: TRBJ1-5